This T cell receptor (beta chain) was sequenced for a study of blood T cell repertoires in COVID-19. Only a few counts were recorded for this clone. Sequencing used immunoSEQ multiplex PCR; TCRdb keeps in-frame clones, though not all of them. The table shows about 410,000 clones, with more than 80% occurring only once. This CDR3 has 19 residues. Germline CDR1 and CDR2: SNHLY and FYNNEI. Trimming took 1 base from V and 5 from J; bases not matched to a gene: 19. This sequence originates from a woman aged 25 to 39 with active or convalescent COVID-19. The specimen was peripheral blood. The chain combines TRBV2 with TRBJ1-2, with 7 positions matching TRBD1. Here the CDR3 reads CASSEEGQGLRGAGYGYTF. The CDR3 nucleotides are TGTGCCAGCAGTGAAGAGGGCCAGGGCCTCAGGGGGGCGGGTTATGGCTACACCTTC.